The 8 T cell receptor beta chains presented below share a single source sample, sequenced in a study of T cells in narcolepsy. Using immunoSEQ multiplex PCR, the repertoire was profiled, and TCRdb retains in-frame clones only, with some absent. The data contain about 35,000 clones, about 80% of them singletons. Sample: memory (CD45RA-) CD4+ T cells from blood. All receptors come from a human donor in good health.

This chain uses TRBV2 with TRBJ2-2; TRBD2 agrees at 12 bases. This CDR3 is built from 16 residues. Germline-derived CDR1 and CDR2 are SNHLY and FYNNEI. Trimming removed 0 bases from V and 6 bases from J; junction bases left unmatched: 2. CDR3 amino acids: CASSEARLAGAGELFF. The CDR3 coding sequence is TGTGCCAGCAGTGAAGCAAGACTAGCGGGAGCCGGGGAGCTGTTTTTT.

This chain uses TRBV6-1 with TRBJ1-2; D is possibly TRBD1 (6 bases). Germline lookup yields CDR1 MNHNS and CDR2 SASEGT. The CDR3 runs 14 residues. The ends were cut back, 8 bases at V and 0 bases at J, with 13 bases in the middle. CDR3 nucleotide sequence: TGTGCCAGCTCTGACAGGCGAGCTAACTATGGCTACACCTTC. Protein: CASSDRRANYGYTF.

This clone was seen only once. The chain links TRBV12-5 to TRBJ2-7; possible D gene TRBD2, 6 bases. The V gene's germline CDR1 is LGHNT and CDR2 FRNRAP. The CDR3 loop spans 15 amino acids. Trimming took 0 bases from V and 1 from J, leaving 10 bases between them. The chain's CDR3 is CASGLVLGLSYEQYF. CDR3 nucleotide sequence: TGTGCTAGTGGTTTGGTTCTGGGACTTTCCTACGAGCAGTACTTC.

The chain recombines TRBV21-1 with TRBJ1-6. TRBV21-1 counts as a pseudogene. The CDR3 has 15 amino acids. The chain's CDR3 is CASSNGGPGDSPLHF. The CDR3 DNA reads as TGTGCCAGCAGCAATGGGGGACCGGGCGATTCACCCCTCCACTTT.

CDR3 amino acids: CASRGTVSYEQYF. The CDR3 DNA follows: TGTGCCAGCAGGGGGACGGTATCCTACGAGCAGTACTTC. This chain links TRBV6-5 with TRBJ2-7; D is tentatively TRBD1 or TRBD2 (5 bases each). The CDR3 runs 13 residues. V was cut by 6 bases and J by 1 base, with 10 bases left in between. Germline V gives CDR1 MNHEY, CDR2 SVGAGI.

Here the CDR3 reads CASSLVAGKAGGELFF. The CDR3 nucleotides are TGTGCCAGCAGCTTAGTCGCGGGCAAGGCTGGCGGGGAGCTGTTTTTT. The V call is TRBV11-3, the J call TRBJ2-2, with D possibly TRBD2 on 5 matching bases. The ends were cut back, 1 base at V and 7 bases at J, with 16 bases in the middle. The CDR3 has 16 residues. Germline CDR1 and CDR2: SGHNT and YENEEA.

V gene TRBV9 combines with J gene TRBJ2-7; 8 positions agree with TRBD1. The CDR3 is 15 amino acids. With V trimmed by 1 base and J by 4 bases, 7 bases remained unmatched. The germline gives CDR1 SGDLS, CDR2 YYNGEE. The CDR3: CASSVSPGTGYEQYF. The DNA of the CDR3 is TGTGCCAGCAGCGTATCGCCCGGGACAGGTTACGAGCAGTACTTC.

The J gene is TRBJ1-1, the V gene TRBV5-6; D gene unclear. Germline lookup yields CDR1 SGHDT and CDR2 YYEEEE. This CDR3 contains 13 residues. V lost 0 bases to trimming and J lost 2 bases, with 5 bases between them. CDR3 bases: TGTGCCAGCAGCTTGGGCCGTAACACTGAAGCTTTCTTT. Translating it yields CASSLGRNTEAFF.